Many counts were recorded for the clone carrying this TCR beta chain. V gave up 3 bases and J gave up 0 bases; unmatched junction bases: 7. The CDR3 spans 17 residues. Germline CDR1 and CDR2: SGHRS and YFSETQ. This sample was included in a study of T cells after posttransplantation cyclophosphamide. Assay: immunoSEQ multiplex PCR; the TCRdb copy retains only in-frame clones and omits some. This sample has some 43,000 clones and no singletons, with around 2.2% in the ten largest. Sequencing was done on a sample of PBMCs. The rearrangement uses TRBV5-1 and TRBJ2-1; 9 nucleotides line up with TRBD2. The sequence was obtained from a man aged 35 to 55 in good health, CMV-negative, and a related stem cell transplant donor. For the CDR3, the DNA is TGCGCCAGCAGCTCCGGTGGACTAGCGTCCTCCTACAATGAGCAGTTCTTC. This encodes CASSSGGLASSYNEQFF.